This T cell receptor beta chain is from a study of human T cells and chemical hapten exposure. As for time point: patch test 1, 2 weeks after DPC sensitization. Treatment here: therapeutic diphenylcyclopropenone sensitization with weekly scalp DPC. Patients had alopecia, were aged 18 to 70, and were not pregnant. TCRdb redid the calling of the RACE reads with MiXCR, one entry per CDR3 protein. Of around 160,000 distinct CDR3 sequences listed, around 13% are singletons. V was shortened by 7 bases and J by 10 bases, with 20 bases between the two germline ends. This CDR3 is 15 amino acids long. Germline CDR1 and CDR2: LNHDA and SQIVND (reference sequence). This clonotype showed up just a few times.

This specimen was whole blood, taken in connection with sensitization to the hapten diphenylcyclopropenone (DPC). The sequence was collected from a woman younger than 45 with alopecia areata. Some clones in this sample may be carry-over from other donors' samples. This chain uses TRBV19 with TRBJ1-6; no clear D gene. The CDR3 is CASTLRRVGSSPLHF. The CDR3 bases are TGTGCCAGTACCCTCCGGAGGGTTGGCAGCTCACCCCTCCACTTT.